This TCR beta chain was observed in a study of T cell clones after liver transplantation. Across the whole study: Pre-transplant mixed lymphocyte reactions yielded third-party-reactive TCRbeta sequences as comparators for graft-donor-reactive sequences.

Sequenced by immunoSEQ multiplex PCR; TCRdb stores in-frame clones only, minus some. The sample has about 72,000 clones, around 90% seen once. CDR1 is SGHRS, CDR2 YFSETQ, per germline. V was clipped by 1 base and J by 5 bases; unmatched bases: 5. There are 15 residues in the CDR3. Sequences were derived from CD4+ T cells from blood, sampled before liver transplant. This clonotype was sampled from a human donor who received a liver transplant. This chain links TRBV5-1 with TRBJ2-5; TRBD2 matches at 10 bases. The CDR3 coding sequence is TGCGCCAGCAGCTTGACTAGCGGGGTTTGGGAGACCCAGTACTTC. It codes for CASSLTSGVWETQYF.